Listed below are T cell receptor beta chains from one sample, sequenced in a study of cytomegalovirus exposure and HLA in healthy donors. TCRdb's copy holds only in-frame clones and misses some; the assay was immunoSEQ multiplex PCR. This repertoire includes about 170,000 clones. Sequenced sample: PBMCs. The receptor set was obtained from a woman aged 18-29 years in good health and CMV-seropositive. The CDR3 runs from the conserved cysteine through the conserved F or W. Each record gives: V gene, CDR3 protein.

TRBV7-2	CASSLAWTSGSEQYF
TRBV7-9	CASSFHTSGGPDGEQYF
TRBV7-5	CVRSPRYQETQYF
TRBV2	CASSDPLAGPQLNTEAFF
TRBV30	CAWLGQYSGNTIYF
TRBV6-1	CASSDRVGTQYF
TRBV18	CASSPGSVYGYTF
TRBV19	CASSRAENYGYTF
TRBV6-5	CASSPGTGYYGYTF
TRBV7-2	CASAKGGTDTQYF
TRBV10-2	CASTPRTGAYEQYF
TRBV12-5	CASGFQTGTGVHEQYF
TRBV11-3	CASSSTSGGGTTQYF
TRBV7-2	CASSPSSGRTDTQYF
TRBV6-4	CASSDGTDNNYGYTF
TRBV7-9	CASSLVFIEAFF
TRBV13	CASSGQGSGGYEQYF
TRBV29-1	CSVEVRLYKKAFF
TRBV7-9	CASSLDSLGQGGLNTEAFF
TRBV9	CASSVGGNFQETQYF
TRBV5-1	CASSMGDTNEQFF
TRBV5-5	CASSRGTTPLTDTQYF
TRBV13	CASRRAGRALYEQYF
TRBV6-5	CASSTDRGRQPQHF
TRBV10-2	CASSRVLTEAFF
TRBV4-1	CASSADYFSSYNEQFF
TRBV13	CASSLWLSGDYEQYF
TRBV10-3	CAITRERGKRETQYF
TRBV30	CAWRLTGDYGYTF
TRBV27	CASRAPGTGNNEQFF
TRBV6-6	CASSYSGGRAEQFF
TRBV6-5	CASSYRGGVEQPQHF
TRBV7-2	CASSLGLTSQQYF
TRBV6-1	CASSEGAGPQHF
TRBV2	CASSEQGRGTEAFF
TRBV9	CASSVHGQGINYGYTF
TRBV2	CASSTGQAGGPYEQYF
TRBV5-1	CASSLGPGTGVNYGYTF
TRBV4-2	CASSQDAAGHLTYEQYF